The TCR beta chain described here comes from a study of T cells in Graves' hyperthyroidism and ophthalmopathy. Amplification targeted TCR beta CDR3 regions from RNA transcripts. The HTBI primer set was used in a first-round RT-PCR of the TCR CDR3. TCRdb recomputed calls from the multiplex PCR reads with MiXCR, one row per CDR3 protein. The repertoire holds 490,000 or so distinct CDR3 sequences, with roughly 22% as singletons. This clonotype was observed a few times. One end of the junction fails to match germline, which may point to a read error. The germline gives CDR1 SNHLY, CDR2 FYNNEI. The CDR3 totals 11 residues. Diagnostic assessment was based on clinical symptoms, serum thyroxine and TRAb, thyroid ultrasound and orbital computed tomography.

This receptor was identified in a woman in her sixties or seventies with Graves' ophthalmopathy. The chain is built from TRBV2 and TRBJ1-4, with a possible D match to TRBD1 (5 bases). The material sequenced was blood. CDR3 DNA sequence: TGTGCCTGCAGGGTTTTTGAAAAACTGTTTTTT. Translating gives CACRVFEKLFF.